The 18 T cell receptor beta chains below come from one sample, sequenced in a study of T cells in tuberculosis (dated by TCRdb to 2016 to 2019). Receptor amplification or capture employed the immunoSEQ multiplex PCR assay. TCRdb holds this immuneACCESS table with in-frame rearrangements only. Some clones are missing; in checked studies, unresolved V genes explain under half, and the rest has no known cause. The sample contains under 40,000 clones, roughly 94% of them found a single time. The top ten hold 7.5% to 9.5% of the sample. The source material was PBMCs. These receptors were obtained from a donor aged 10 to 29 with latent tuberculosis or without tuberculosis infection.

This sequence joins TRBV5-1 and TRBJ2-5; no firm D call. Germline CDR1 reads SGHRS; CDR2 reads YFSETQ. V lost 3 bases and J 2 bases, leaving 2 bases between the germline ends. The CDR3 consists of 11 residues. CDR3 nucleotides: TGCGCCAGCAGCTCACAAGAGACCCAGTACTTC. This translates into CASSSQETQYF.

The chain joins TRBV30 to TRBJ2-5; 10 positions match TRBD2. J gave up 5 bases and V 0 bases, and 12 bases lay outside the gene matches. Germline V gene data show CDR1 as GTSNPN and CDR2 as SVGIG (reference sequence). CDR3 size: 17 residues. The CDR3 DNA is TGTGCCTGGAGTGTACAGGCTAGCGGGAGCCTAGGGGAGACCCAGTACTTC. Its translation is CAWSVQASGSLGETQYF.

The gene calls are TRBV19 and TRBJ1-5; 8 bases fit TRBD1. Trimming at V came to 5 bases and at J to 2 bases, leaving 2 bases not matched to a gene. This CDR3 comprises 14 residues. From germline, CDR1 is LNHDA and CDR2 SQIVND (reference sequence). The CDR3 nucleotides read TGTGCCAGTAGTGCGACAGGGGGCAATCAGCCCCAGCATTTT. Translating it yields CASSATGGNQPQHF.

This chain uses TRBV29-1 with TRBJ2-2; D remains unclear. The V gene's germline CDR1 is SQVTM and CDR2 ANQGSEA. V shed 6 bases and J shed 5 bases, with 13 bases lying between them. The CDR3 loop spans 13 amino acids. Here the CDR3 reads CSVALTPTGELFF. In nucleotides, the CDR3 is TGCAGCGTCGCACTAACGCCTACCGGGGAGCTGTTTTTT.

The rearrangement links TRBV6-1 to TRBJ2-7, with 12 bases lining up with TRBD1. In germline, CDR1 is MNHNS, CDR2 SASEGT. The length of the CDR3 is 15 residues. The V segment lost 6 bases and the J segment 4 bases; nucleotides outside the gene matches: 7. The CDR3 DNA is TGTGCCAGCAGGGGGACAGGGGGCATGGGGTACGAGCAGTACTTC. This codes for CASRGTGGMGYEQYF.

The V and J genes are TRBV10-3 and TRBJ2-3, with 8 positions matching TRBD2. Germline V lookup: CDR1 ENHRY, CDR2 SYGVKD. Trimming took 7 bases from V and 5 from J; bases not matched to a gene: 8. This CDR3 has 14 amino acids. CDR3 region: CAITTSGTKDTQYF. The CDR3, as DNA: TGTGCCATCACTACTAGCGGTACCAAAGATACGCAGTATTTT.

The genes are TRBV19 and TRBJ1-4, with a tentative D call TRBD1 (5 bases). The V gene's germline CDR1 is LNHDA and CDR2 SQIVND (reference sequence). The CDR3 consists of 14 residues. Trimming removed 7 bases at V and 5 bases at J, with 14 bases between. CDR3 sequence: CASTGGYGNEKLFF. The CDR3 DNA follows: TGTGCCAGTACCGGGGGTTACGGGAATGAAAAACTGTTTTTT.

The chain combines TRBV19 with TRBJ1-2; D perhaps matches TRBD1 (6 bases). Per germline, CDR1 LNHDA and CDR2 SQIVND (reference sequence). Trimming pared 3 bases from V and 8 bases from J, leaving 25 bases between. The CDR3 totals 17 residues. The CDR3 nucleotides are TGTGCCAGTAGTATTTCGGGTGTCCCAGGGGAAGGAGGAGGCTACACCTTC. Its protein product is CASSISGVPGEGGGYTF.

This chain joins TRBV6-1 and TRBJ2-3; no reliable D call. The CDR3 runs to 13 residues. Between the trimmed V and J ends, which lost 4 bases and 4 bases, there was a span of 9 bases. CDR1 is MNHNS, CDR2 SASEGT, per germline. CDR3 residues: CASSAQRADTQYF. The CDR3 DNA sequence: TGTGCCAGCAGTGCGCAACGGGCAGATACGCAGTATTTT.

The V call is TRBV27, the J call TRBJ2-1; tentatively, D is TRBD1 (6 bases). There are 17 residues in the CDR3. Germline V CDR1 and CDR2: MNHEY, SMNVEV (reference sequence). Trimming took off 6 bases at V and 7 bases at J, with 25 bases between the two ends. For the CDR3, the DNA is TGTGCCAGCAGACCCCGTTCAGCAGGGGTCGAACGGAATGAGCAGTTCTTC. Translating gives CASRPRSAGVERNEQFF.

This sequence joins TRBV4-2 and TRBJ2-3, with 10 bases that match TRBD2. The CDR3 length is 17 residues. J lost 1 base, V lost 2 bases, and 6 bases had no gene match. Per the germline V gene, CDR1 is LGHNA and CDR2 is YNFKEQ. The CDR3: CASSQPLGTSGTDTQYF. CDR3 in DNA: TGTGCCAGCAGCCAACCTCTTGGGACTAGCGGCACAGATACGCAGTATTTT.

Written as DNA, the CDR3 is TGTGCCATCACTTATTTGGGACTAGCGAACACCGGGGAGCTGTTTTTT. Residues: CAITYLGLANTGELFF. This chain links TRBV11-2 with TRBJ2-2; 8 nucleotides line up with TRBD2. The CDR3 is 16 amino acids. Germline V gene data show CDR1 as SGHAT and CDR2 as FQNNGV. Trimming cost V 10 bases and J 0 bases; bases outside gene matches: 10.

The chain has TRBV5-1 and TRBJ1-4; D may be TRBD1 (6 bases). Trimming left V 2 bases short and J 2 bases short, with 7 bases between. CDR3 length: 14 residues. Germline V gene sequence: CDR1 SGHRS, CDR2 YFSETQ. The CDR3 reads CASSLQGTNEKLFF. The DNA for the CDR3 is TGCGCCAGCAGCTTACAGGGTACTAATGAAAAACTGTTTTTT.

V usage is TRBV7-7 and J usage is TRBJ2-3; 12 bases fit TRBD2. The CDR3 has 14 residues. The junction had 3 bases not matched to a gene; V was cut back by 5 bases and J by 6 bases. Germline V CDR1 and CDR2: SSHAT, FNYEAQ (reference sequence). The CDR3 is CASSGGTSGDTQYF. The CDR3 DNA sequence: TGTGCCAGCAGCGGCGGGACTAGCGGGGATACGCAGTATTTT.

V is TRBV2 and J is TRBJ2-7; a possible D gene is TRBD2 (6 bases). The CDR3 runs 15 residues. V shed 2 bases and J shed 4 bases, with 15 bases lying between them. The V gene's germline CDR1 is SNHLY and CDR2 FYNNEI. The CDR3 coding sequence is TGTGCCAGCAGTGAATCGGGGGATCGAGCGTACGAGCAGTACTTC. Protein product: CASSESGDRAYEQYF.

V gene TRBV6-6 combines with J gene TRBJ1-5; the D gene is possibly TRBD1 (5 bases). Trimming removed 1 base from V and 1 base from J, with 11 bases in between. This CDR3 has 16 residues. Germline CDR1 and CDR2: MNHNY and SVGAGI (reference sequence). The CDR3: CASSYFGRASNQPQHF. CDR3 sequence (DNA): TGTGCCAGCAGTTACTTTGGCAGGGCGAGCAATCAGCCCCAGCATTTT.

This chain connects TRBV21-1 to TRBJ1-2; the listed D gene, TRBD1, was not tested against the DNA. TRBV21-1 is designated a pseudogene. CDR3 length: 14 residues. DNA for the CDR3: TGTGCCAGCAGCAAAGGGACAGGGTTGGATGGCTACACCTTC. Translated: CASSKGTGLDGYTF.

The chain uses TRBV27 and TRBJ2-2; the D gene is possibly TRBD2 (5 bases). CDR3 size: 13 residues. Germline-derived CDR1 and CDR2 are MNHEY and SMNVEV (reference sequence). V lost 5 bases and J 9 bases, leaving 13 bases between the germline ends. Here the CDR3 reads CASSLRTAWELFF. Written as DNA, the CDR3 is TGTGCCAGCAGTCTTCGGACTGCCTGGGAGCTGTTTTTT.